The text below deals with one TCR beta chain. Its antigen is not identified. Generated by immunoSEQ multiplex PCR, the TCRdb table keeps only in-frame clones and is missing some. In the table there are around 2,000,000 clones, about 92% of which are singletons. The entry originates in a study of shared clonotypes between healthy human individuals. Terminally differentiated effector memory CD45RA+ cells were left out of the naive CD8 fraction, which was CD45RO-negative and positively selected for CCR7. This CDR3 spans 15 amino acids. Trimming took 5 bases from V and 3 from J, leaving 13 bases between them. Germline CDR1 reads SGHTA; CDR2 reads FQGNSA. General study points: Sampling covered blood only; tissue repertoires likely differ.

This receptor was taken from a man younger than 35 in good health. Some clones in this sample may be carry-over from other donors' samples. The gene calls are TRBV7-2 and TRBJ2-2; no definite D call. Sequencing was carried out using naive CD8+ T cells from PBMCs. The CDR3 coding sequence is TGTGCCAGCAGCCCAACGGTGGCTTACACCGGGGAGCTGTTTTTT. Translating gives CASSPTVAYTGELFF.